One sample yielded the 32 T cell receptor beta chains listed below, sequenced in a study of blood T cell repertoires in COVID-19 (dated by TCRdb to the early 2020s). Library preparation was by the immunoSEQ multiplex PCR assay. In TCRdb, the immuneACCESS table is reduced to in-frame sequences with V and J assigned. These tables do not hold every clone; where another copy was compared, an unresolved V gene accounts for under half, and the others remain unexplained. The sample table holds around 250,000 clones, of which 91% were seen once. The ten top clones hold 1.2% of the sample. The sample comprised PBMCs or T cells enriched from blood (not recorded which). The receptors shown here come from a human donor in a cohort exposed to, infected with or recovered from COVID-19 (not recorded which). The donor label of this sample is uncertain.

The CDR3 loop reads CASSQVLWGGDEQFF. For the CDR3, the DNA is TGTGCCAGCAGCCAAGTTCTCTGGGGGGGGGATGAGCAGTTCTTC. The chain employs TRBV4-2 and TRBJ2-1; 7 bases match TRBD2. V lost 1 base and J lost 8; bases outside the gene matches: 8. CDR1 and CDR2 (germline): LGHNA, YNFKEQ. There are 15 residues in the CDR3.

The V and J genes are TRBV2 and TRBJ2-6, with 9 bases matching TRBD1. V gave up 7 bases and J gave up 4 bases; unmatched junction bases: 8. CDR1 and CDR2 from the germline V gene are SNHLY and FYNNEI. This CDR3 spans 16 amino acids. CDR3 protein: CASTEQGARGANVLTF. The CDR3 bases are TGTGCCAGCACCGAACAGGGGGCGCGAGGGGCCAACGTCCTGACTTTC.

V is TRBV3-1 (or the pseudogene TRBV3-2) and J is TRBJ1-6; D is perhaps TRBD1 (6 bases). V was pared by 1 base and J by 0 bases, with 7 bases between. The CDR3 consists of 16 residues. Germline V CDR1 and CDR2: LGHDT, YNNKEL (reference sequence). Here the CDR3 reads CASSQGGGSYNSPLHF. CDR3 DNA sequence: TGTGCCAGCAGCCAAGGAGGGGGCTCCTATAATTCACCCCTCCACTTT.

There are a few counts of this clone. The J gene is TRBJ1-5, the V gene TRBV7-9; D is possibly TRBD1 (6 bases). From germline, CDR1 is SEHNR and CDR2 FQNEAQ (reference sequence). The CDR3 covers 12 residues. With 2 bases removed from V and 15 bases from J, the gap between germline ends came to 14 bases. The CDR3 DNA is TGTGCCAGCAGCTTACCCGGCCAGGGGATGCATTTT. Translation gives CASSLPGQGMHF. The whole variable domain, remainder taken from reference TRBV7-9 and TRBJ1-5, is DTGVSQNPRHKITKRGQNVTFRCDPISEHNRLYWYRQTLGQGPEFLTYFQNEAQLEKSRLLSDRFSAERPKGSFSTLEIQRTEQGDSAMYLCASSLPGQGMHFGDGTRLSIL.

This sequence joins TRBV7-9 and TRBJ1-1; perhaps TRBD1 as D (5 bases). This CDR3 is built from 14 residues. In germline, CDR1 is SEHNR, CDR2 FQNEAQ (reference sequence). The V and J ends lost 1 base and 7 bases respectively, with 13 bases between them. CDR3 protein: CASSLVGGGGEAFF. The CDR3 DNA reads TGTGCCAGCAGCTTAGTGGGCGGGGGAGGTGAAGCTTTCTTT.

This clone was recorded once. J is TRBJ1-1 and V is TRBV6-6; no clear D gene. Germline CDR1 is MNHNY and CDR2 is SVGAGI (reference sequence). This CDR3 spans 14 amino acids. V was pared by 6 bases and J by 4 bases, with 15 bases between. The CDR3: CASRPTPPGTEAFF. The CDR3, as DNA: TGTGCCAGCAGGCCTACACCGCCGGGCACTGAAGCTTTCTTT.

V gene TRBV5-4 combines with J gene TRBJ2-7; TRBD2 might be the D (6 bases). CDR3 size: 15 residues. Germline V gene lookup returns CDR1 SGHNT and CDR2 YYREEE (reference sequence). Trimming pared 0 bases from V and 3 bases from J, leaving 13 bases between. The CDR3 sequence: CASSLGAGSSYEQYF. The CDR3 DNA reads TGTGCCAGCAGCTTGGGGGCGGGGAGCAGCTACGAGCAGTACTTC.

The rearrangement links TRBV24-1 to TRBJ2-3; TRBD1 is a possible D gene (5 bases). Germline V gene sequence: CDR1 KGHDR, CDR2 SFDVKD. Trimming took off 4 bases at V and 0 bases at J, with 10 bases between the two ends. The CDR3 covers 15 residues. In DNA form, the CDR3 reads TGTGCCACCAGTGACAGGACACCTAGCACAGATACGCAGTATTTT. Translated, it gives CATSDRTPSTDTQYF.

V usage is TRBV10-2 and J usage is TRBJ2-5; D is perhaps TRBD1 (6 bases). Per the germline V gene, CDR1 is WSHSY and CDR2 is SAAADI. CDR3 length equals 13 residues. V lost 5 bases and J lost 4, with 11 bases in between. Here the CDR3 reads CASSTQGRETQYF. CDR3 coding DNA: TGCGCCAGCAGTACACAGGGCAGAGAGACCCAGTACTTC.

J is TRBJ2-3 and V is TRBV7-3; TRBD1 agrees at 7 bases. CDR1 is SGHTA, CDR2 FQGTGA, per germline. The CDR3 is made up of 14 amino acids. The V and J ends lost 5 bases and 2 bases, in that order; junction bases with no gene match: 4. The CDR3 here is CASSATGLTDTQYF. The CDR3 DNA sequence: TGTGCCAGCAGCGCGACAGGGCTCACAGATACGCAGTATTTT.

This chain joins TRBV19 and TRBJ2-5, with D possibly matching TRBD1 (6 bases). V gave up 3 bases and J gave up 2 bases, with 10 bases separating them. CDR3 length: 14 amino acids. Germline V gives CDR1 LNHDA, CDR2 SQIVND (reference sequence). This CDR3 reads CASSMRTEQETQYF. The CDR3 DNA reads as TGTGCCAGTAGTATGAGGACAGAGCAAGAGACCCAGTACTTC.

This clone appeared once. CDR3 residues: CASGAGTGRNTEAFF. The CDR3, as DNA: TGTGCTAGTGGAGCCGGGACAGGGAGGAACACTGAAGCTTTCTTT. This sequence joins TRBV12-5 and TRBJ1-1, with 9 nucleotides matching TRBD1. The CDR3 totals 15 residues. Losses at the gene ends were 6 bases for V and 1 base for J; bases not matched to a gene: 6. CDR1 and CDR2 (germline): LGHNT, FRNRAP.

This chain uses TRBV2 with TRBJ2-7, with a weak D call TRBD1 (5 bases). This CDR3 spans 14 amino acids. V lost 6 bases and J lost 1, with 13 bases in between. The germline V gene has CDR1 SNHLY and CDR2 FYNNEI. CDR3 sequence reads: CASSPSPGSYEQYF. The CDR3 nucleotides are TGTGCCAGCAGCCCCTCTCCAGGGTCCTACGAGCAGTACTTC.

The chain employs TRBV5-6 and TRBJ2-3; 7 bases map to TRBD2. The CDR3 is 19 residues long. Trimming removed 3 bases from V and 2 bases from J; junction bases left unmatched: 18. The germline V gene encodes CDR1 SGHDT and CDR2 YYEEEE. CDR3 coding DNA: TGTGCCAGCAGCTCCAAGGGTGGGGGGGTCAAGGACTACACAGATACGCAGTATTTT. It specifies CASSSKGGGVKDYTDTQYF.

V gene TRBV5-6 combines with J gene TRBJ2-2; D is perhaps TRBD1 (5 bases). The CDR3 is made up of 16 amino acids. The germline V gene encodes CDR1 SGHDT and CDR2 YYEEEE. V lost 1 base to trimming and J lost 4 bases, with 14 bases between them. The CDR3 sequence is CASSLSAGLSTGELFF. In DNA, the CDR3 is TGTGCCAGCAGCTTGAGCGCAGGGTTATCCACCGGGGAGCTGTTTTTT.

The V call is TRBV7-2, the J call TRBJ1-2; maybe TRBD1 (6 bases). Germline-derived CDR1 and CDR2 are SGHTA and FQGNSA. V shed 1 base and J shed 4 bases, with 13 bases lying between them. The CDR3 extends over 15 amino acids. This CDR3 reads CASSLESARGYGYTF. The CDR3 DNA is TGTGCCAGCAGCTTAGAGTCGGCCAGGGGCTATGGCTACACCTTC.

J is TRBJ1-6 and V is TRBV18; no definite D call. Trimming took 1 base from V and 0 from J, leaving 10 bases between them. Germline V CDR1 and CDR2: KGHSH, LQKENI. This CDR3 spans 17 amino acids. CDR3 coding DNA: TGTGCCAGCTCACCACTCGGTGAAAGCTCCTATAATTCACCCCTCCACTTT. Translated: CASSPLGESSYNSPLHF. The variable domain in full, with the rest retrieved from reference TRBV18 and TRBJ1-6, is NAGVMQNPRHLVRRRGQEARLRCSPMKGHSHVYWYRQLPEEGLKFMVYLQKENIIDESGMPKERFSAEFPKEGPSILRIQQVVRGDSAAYFCASSPLGESSYNSPLHFGNGTRLTVT.

V is TRBV18 and J is TRBJ2-7; the D gene is possibly TRBD2 (6 bases). Trimming pared 5 bases from V and 6 bases from J, leaving 17 bases between. The germline gives CDR1 KGHSH, CDR2 LQKENI. The CDR3 is made up of 14 amino acids. CDR3 in amino acids: CASSSSDIGGEQYF. The CDR3 DNA reads as TGTGCCAGCTCATCGTCCGACATCGGGGGCGAGCAGTACTTC. The full variable domain, in which reference TRBV18 and TRBJ2-7 provide the parts outside the CDR3, is NAGVMQNPRHLVRRRGQEARLRCSPMKGHSHVYWYRQLPEEGLKFMVYLQKENIIDESGMPKERFSAEFPKEGPSILRIQQVVRGDSAAYFCASSSSDIGGEQYFGPGTRLTVT.

The chain is built from TRBV10-3 and TRBJ2-5, with D perhaps matching TRBD1 (6 bases). Trimming removed 6 bases at V and 0 bases at J, with 14 bases between. CDR1 ENHRY and CDR2 SYGVKD come from the germline V gene. This CDR3 spans 15 amino acids. CDR3 region: CAIRGTPGYQETQYF. The DNA of the CDR3 is TGTGCCATCAGAGGGACACCGGGATACCAAGAGACCCAGTACTTC.

The chain employs TRBV29-1 and TRBJ2-7; TRBD2 might be the D (6 bases). The CDR3 consists of 14 residues. V was pared by 5 bases and J by 0 bases, with 14 bases between. Germline lookup yields CDR1 SQVTM and CDR2 ANQGSEA. The CDR3 DNA reads as TGCAGCGTTAGTCGGGACGGGAGCTCCTACGAGCAGTACTTC. Amino acid sequence: CSVSRDGSSYEQYF.

This clone came up once. This rearrangement joins TRBV10-3 to TRBJ1-6; D gene unclear. Germline loops: CDR1 ENHRY, CDR2 SYGVKD. This CDR3 region has 13 residues. V gave up 3 bases and J gave up 10 bases, with 10 bases separating them. As DNA, the CDR3 is TGTGCCATCAGTGACGGGGTAAACTCACCCCTCCACTTT. Translated: CAISDGVNSPLHF.

This sequence joins TRBV5-1 and TRBJ1-1, with a weak D call TRBD1 (5 bases). Trimming removed 2 bases from V and 1 base from J, with 9 bases in between. CDR1 SGHRS and CDR2 YFSETQ come from the germline V gene. This CDR3 is 14 amino acids long. The CDR3 bases are TGCGCCAGCAGCTTACAGGTTACGAACACTGAAGCTTTCTTT. Translated, it gives CASSLQVTNTEAFF.

This sequence joins TRBV30 and TRBJ1-5; D gene ambiguous. Trimming removed 4 bases from V and 5 bases from J, with 12 bases in between. The germline V gene has CDR1 GTSNPN and CDR2 SVGIG (reference sequence). The CDR3 has 13 amino acids. This chain's CDR3 is CAWTDGLHQPQHF. CDR3 bases: TGTGCCTGGACCGACGGACTCCATCAGCCCCAGCATTTT. The full variable domain, rest sourced from reference TRBV30 and TRBJ1-5, is SQTIHQWPATLVQPVGSPLSLECTVEGTSNPNLYWYRQAAGRGLQLLFYSVGIGQISSEVPQNLSASRPQDRQFILSSKKLLLSDSGFYLCAWTDGLHQPQHFGDGTRLSIL.

V usage is TRBV29-1 and J usage is TRBJ2-3; D is ambiguous. The CDR3 is 11 amino acids. V dropped 1 base and J dropped 6 bases, with 5 bases sitting between them. CDR1 and CDR2 (germline): SQVTM, ANQGSEA. The CDR3 DNA is TGCAGCGTTGAAGTTATTGATACGCAGTATTTT. Its translation is CSVEVIDTQYF.

This clone occurred once. The genes are TRBV7-9 and TRBJ1-4; D is uncertain. CDR1 is SEHNR and CDR2 is FQNEAQ in the germline V gene (reference sequence). V was trimmed by 4 bases and J by 6 bases, leaving 9 bases between them. The CDR3 sequence is 13 residues long. CDR3 nucleotides: TGTGCCAGCAGCTCCGGGTCCGATGAAAAACTGTTTTTT. This translates into CASSSGSDEKLFF.

This chain connects TRBV3-1 (or the pseudogene TRBV3-2) to TRBJ2-1; D gene uncertain. This CDR3 is 12 amino acids long. Germline CDR1 and CDR2: LGHDT and YNNKEL (reference sequence). V dropped 4 bases and J dropped 6 bases, with 7 bases sitting between them. CDR3 in amino acids: CASSRGFNEQFF. The CDR3 region has the DNA TGTGCCAGCAGCCGCGGATTCAATGAGCAGTTCTTC.

Only one count was recorded for this clone. The chain employs TRBV30 and TRBJ2-5; 8 positions agree with TRBD1. The CDR3 has 16 amino acids. CDR1 and CDR2 from the germline V gene are GTSNPN and SVGIG (reference sequence). V shed 3 bases, J shed 2 bases, and the junction held 11 bases outside the gene matches. Here the CDR3 reads CAWSGESGGFQETQYF. In nucleotides, the CDR3 is TGTGCCTGGAGCGGGGAGTCAGGGGGCTTTCAAGAGACCCAGTACTTC.

J is TRBJ2-1 and V is TRBV24-1; 10 bases align to TRBD2. CDR1 is KGHDR, CDR2 SFDVKD, per germline. V dropped 8 bases and J dropped 8; count of bases not matched to a gene: 8. The length of the CDR3 is 14 residues. CDR3 sequence (DNA): TGTGCCACCACCGGTAGCGGGGGGCTCGATGAGCAGTTCTTC. Translated: CATTGSGGLDEQFF.

CDR3 sequence: CASSQVDRGNSYNSPLHF. CDR3 nucleotides: TGTGCCAGCAGCCAAGTGGACAGGGGTAATTCCTATAATTCACCCCTCCACTTT. The J gene is TRBJ1-6, the V gene TRBV3-1 (or the pseudogene TRBV3-2), with 9 bases aligning to TRBD1. CDR3 length: 18 residues. Germline lookup yields CDR1 LGHDT and CDR2 YNNKEL (reference sequence). With 1 base clipped from V and 1 base from J, the junction kept 5 bases outside the gene matches.

The chain recombines TRBV7-3 with TRBJ1-1; 8 positions agree with TRBD1. V lost 0 bases and J lost 7; bases outside the gene matches: 4. CDR1 and CDR2 (germline): SGHTA, FQGTGA. This CDR3 has 14 amino acids. In DNA form, the CDR3 reads TGTGCCAGCAGCTTAACGGGACAGGCCGGTGAAGCTTTCTTT. Its translation is CASSLTGQAGEAFF.

The genes are TRBV9 and TRBJ2-3, with unresolved D. Per germline, CDR1 SGDLS and CDR2 YYNGEE. The CDR3 loop spans 15 amino acids. V shed 4 bases and J shed 2 bases, with 14 bases lying between them. For the CDR3, the DNA is TGTGCCAGCAGCCCCCAGAAACCAGTCACAGATACGCAGTATTTT. This encodes CASSPQKPVTDTQYF.

The rearrangement joins TRBV11-3 to TRBJ2-1; 9 positions agree with TRBD2. CDR3 length: 17 residues. CDR1 and CDR2 (germline): SGHNT, YENEEA. J was trimmed by 7 bases and V by 5 bases; bases with no gene match: 15. This CDR3 is CASSLSPWRGGRNEQFF. CDR3 DNA: TGTGCCAGCAGCCTCTCCCCGTGGCGGGGGGGTAGAAATGAGCAGTTCTTC.